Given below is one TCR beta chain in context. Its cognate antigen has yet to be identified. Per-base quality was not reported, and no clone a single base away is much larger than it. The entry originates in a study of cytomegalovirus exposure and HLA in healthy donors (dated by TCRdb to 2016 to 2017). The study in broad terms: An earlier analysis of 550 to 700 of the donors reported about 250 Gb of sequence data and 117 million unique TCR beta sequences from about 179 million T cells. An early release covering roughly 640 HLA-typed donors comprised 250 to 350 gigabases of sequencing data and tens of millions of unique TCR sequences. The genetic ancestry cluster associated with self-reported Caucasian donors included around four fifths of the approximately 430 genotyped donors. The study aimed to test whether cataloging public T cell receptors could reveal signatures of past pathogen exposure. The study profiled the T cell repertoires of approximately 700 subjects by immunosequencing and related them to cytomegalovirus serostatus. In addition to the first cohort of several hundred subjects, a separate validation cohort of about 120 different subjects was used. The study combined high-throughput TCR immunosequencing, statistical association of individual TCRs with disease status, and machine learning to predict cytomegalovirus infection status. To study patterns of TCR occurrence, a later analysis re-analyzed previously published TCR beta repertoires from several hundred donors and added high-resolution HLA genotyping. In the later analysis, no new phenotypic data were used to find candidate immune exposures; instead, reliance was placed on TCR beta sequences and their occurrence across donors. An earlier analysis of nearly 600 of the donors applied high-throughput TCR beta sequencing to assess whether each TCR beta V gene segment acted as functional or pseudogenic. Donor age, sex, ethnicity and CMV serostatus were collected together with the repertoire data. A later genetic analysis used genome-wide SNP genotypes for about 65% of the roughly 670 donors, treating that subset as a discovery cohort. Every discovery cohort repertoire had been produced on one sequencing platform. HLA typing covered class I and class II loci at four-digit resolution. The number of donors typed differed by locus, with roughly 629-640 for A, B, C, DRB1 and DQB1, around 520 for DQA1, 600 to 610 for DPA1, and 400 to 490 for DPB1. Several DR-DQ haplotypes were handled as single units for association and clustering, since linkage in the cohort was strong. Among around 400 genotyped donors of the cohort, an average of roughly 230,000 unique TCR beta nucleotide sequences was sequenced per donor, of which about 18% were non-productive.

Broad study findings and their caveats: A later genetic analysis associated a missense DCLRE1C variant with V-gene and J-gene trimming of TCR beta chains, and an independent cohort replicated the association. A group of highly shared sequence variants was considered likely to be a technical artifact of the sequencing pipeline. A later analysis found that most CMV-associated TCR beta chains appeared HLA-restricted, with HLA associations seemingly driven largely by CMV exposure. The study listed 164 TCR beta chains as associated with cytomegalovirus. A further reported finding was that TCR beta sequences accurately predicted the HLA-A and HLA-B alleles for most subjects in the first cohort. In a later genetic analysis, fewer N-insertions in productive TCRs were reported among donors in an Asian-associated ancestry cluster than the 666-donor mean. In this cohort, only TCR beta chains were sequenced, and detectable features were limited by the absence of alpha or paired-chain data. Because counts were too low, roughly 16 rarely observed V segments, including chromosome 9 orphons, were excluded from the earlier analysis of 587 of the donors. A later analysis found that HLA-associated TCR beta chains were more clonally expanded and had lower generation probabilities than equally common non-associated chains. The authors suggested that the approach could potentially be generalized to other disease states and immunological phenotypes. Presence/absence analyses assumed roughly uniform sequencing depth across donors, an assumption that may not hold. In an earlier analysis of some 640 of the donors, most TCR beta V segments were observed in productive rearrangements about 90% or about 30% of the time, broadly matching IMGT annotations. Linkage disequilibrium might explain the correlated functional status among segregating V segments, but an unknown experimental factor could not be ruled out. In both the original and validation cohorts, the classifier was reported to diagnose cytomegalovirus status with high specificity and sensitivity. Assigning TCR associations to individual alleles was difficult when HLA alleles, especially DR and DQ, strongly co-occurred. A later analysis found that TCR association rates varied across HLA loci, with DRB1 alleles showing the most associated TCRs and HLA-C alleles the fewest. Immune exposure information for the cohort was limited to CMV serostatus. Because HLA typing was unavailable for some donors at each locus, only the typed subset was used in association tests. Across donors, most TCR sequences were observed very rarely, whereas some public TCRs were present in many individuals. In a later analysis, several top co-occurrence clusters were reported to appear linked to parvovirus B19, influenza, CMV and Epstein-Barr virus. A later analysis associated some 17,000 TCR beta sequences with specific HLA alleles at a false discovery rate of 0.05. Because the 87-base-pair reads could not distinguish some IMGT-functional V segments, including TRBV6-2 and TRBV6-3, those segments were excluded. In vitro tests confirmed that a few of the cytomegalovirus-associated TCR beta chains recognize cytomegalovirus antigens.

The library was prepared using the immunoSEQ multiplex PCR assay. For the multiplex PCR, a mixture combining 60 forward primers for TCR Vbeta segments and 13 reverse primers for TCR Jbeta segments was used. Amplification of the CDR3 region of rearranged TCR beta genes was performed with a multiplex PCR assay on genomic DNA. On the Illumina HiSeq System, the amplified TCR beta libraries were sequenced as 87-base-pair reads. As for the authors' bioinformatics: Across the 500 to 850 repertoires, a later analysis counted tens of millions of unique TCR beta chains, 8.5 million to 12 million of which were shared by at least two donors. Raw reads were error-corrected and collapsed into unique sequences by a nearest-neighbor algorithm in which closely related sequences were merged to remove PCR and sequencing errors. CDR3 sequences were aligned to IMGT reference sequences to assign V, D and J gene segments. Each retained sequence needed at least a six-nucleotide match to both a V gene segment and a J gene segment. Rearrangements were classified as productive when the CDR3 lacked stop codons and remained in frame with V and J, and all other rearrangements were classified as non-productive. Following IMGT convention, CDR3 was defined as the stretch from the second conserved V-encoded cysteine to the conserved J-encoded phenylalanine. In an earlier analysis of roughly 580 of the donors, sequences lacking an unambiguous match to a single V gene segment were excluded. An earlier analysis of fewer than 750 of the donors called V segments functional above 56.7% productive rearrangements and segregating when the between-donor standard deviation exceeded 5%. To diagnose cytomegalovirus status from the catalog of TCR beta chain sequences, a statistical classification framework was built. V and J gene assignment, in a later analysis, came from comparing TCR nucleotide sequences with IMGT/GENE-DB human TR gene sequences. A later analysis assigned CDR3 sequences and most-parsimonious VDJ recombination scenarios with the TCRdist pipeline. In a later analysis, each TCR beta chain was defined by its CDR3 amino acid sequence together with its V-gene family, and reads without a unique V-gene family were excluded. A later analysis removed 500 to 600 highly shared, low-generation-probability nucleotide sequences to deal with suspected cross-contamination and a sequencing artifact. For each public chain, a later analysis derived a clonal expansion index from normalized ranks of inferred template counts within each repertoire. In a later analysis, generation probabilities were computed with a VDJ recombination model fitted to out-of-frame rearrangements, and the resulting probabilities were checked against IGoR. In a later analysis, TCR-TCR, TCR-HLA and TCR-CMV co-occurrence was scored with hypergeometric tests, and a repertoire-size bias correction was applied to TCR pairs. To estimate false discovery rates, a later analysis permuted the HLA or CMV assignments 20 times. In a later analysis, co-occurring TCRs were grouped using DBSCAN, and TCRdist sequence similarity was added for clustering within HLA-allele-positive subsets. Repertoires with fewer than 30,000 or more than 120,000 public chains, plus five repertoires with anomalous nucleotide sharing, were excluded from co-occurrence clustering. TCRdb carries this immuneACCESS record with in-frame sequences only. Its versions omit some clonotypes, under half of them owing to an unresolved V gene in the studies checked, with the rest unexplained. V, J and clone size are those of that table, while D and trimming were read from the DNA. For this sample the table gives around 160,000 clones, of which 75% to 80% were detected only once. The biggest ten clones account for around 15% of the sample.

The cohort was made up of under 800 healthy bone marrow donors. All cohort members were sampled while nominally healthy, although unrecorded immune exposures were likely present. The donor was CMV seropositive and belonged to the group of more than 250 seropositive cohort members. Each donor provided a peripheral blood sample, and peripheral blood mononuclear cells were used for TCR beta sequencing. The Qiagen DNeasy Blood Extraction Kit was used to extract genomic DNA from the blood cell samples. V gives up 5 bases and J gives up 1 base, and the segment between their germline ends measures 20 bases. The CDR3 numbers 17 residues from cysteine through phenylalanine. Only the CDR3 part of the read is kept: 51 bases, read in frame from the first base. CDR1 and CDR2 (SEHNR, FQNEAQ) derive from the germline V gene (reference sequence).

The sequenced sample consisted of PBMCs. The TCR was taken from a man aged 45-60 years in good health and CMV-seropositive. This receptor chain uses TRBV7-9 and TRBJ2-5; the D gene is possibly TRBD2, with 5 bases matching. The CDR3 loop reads CASSHLGGAQTQETQYF. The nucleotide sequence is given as TGTGCCAGCAGCCATCTCGGAGGTGCCCAAACCCAAGAGACCCAGTACTTC.